This T cell receptor (beta chain) was sequenced in a study of CD8 T cells in ankylosing spondylitis. TCRdb fed the 5' RACE reads into MiXCR, producing one record per CDR3 protein. The table shows around 540,000 distinct CDR3 sequences, with 10% to 15% occurring only once. Study-level results: A motif in TCR beta, a set of about 8 highly homologous variants, appeared characteristic of ankylosing spondylitis blood.

V lost 6 bases, J lost 0 bases, and 12 bases stayed unmatched. This CDR3 spans 18 amino acids. This clonotype was observed a few times. Antigen specificity is unknown. The rearrangement links TRBV12-3 or TRBV12-4 to TRBJ2-1; 9 nucleotides agree with TRBD2. The receptor was isolated from a male donor with ankylosing spondylitis. Sequencing input: blood, either unsorted or a sorted T cell fraction (not recorded which). The CDR3 DNA follows: TGTGCCAGCAGCCCCCCGGGGAGCGGGAGGTTCTCCTACAATGAGCAGTTCTTC. Its translation is CASSPPGSGRFSYNEQFF.